This TCR beta chain was retrieved from a study of control samples from healthy donors and cancer patients. Trimming took 2 bases from V and 7 from J, leaving 15 bases between them. CDR3 length: 15 amino acids. Germline CDR1 and CDR2: SGHTA and FQGNSA. The data were produced by immunoSEQ multiplex PCR, yet TCRdb's version contains in-frame clones alone and is incomplete. The table includes around 180,000 clones, more than 90% detected once. The receptor comes from a woman in her forties in good health. Sequenced sample: blood. The rearrangement joins TRBV7-2 to TRBJ2-1, with D possibly matching TRBD2 (5 bases). CDR3 sequence (DNA): TGTGCCAGCAGCTTACTGAGCGGAATTAGGAATGAGCAGTTCTTC. Translating gives CASSLLSGIRNEQFF. Supplemented by reference TRBV7-2 and TRBJ2-1, the full variable domain reads GAGVSQSPSNKVTEKGKDVELRCDPISGHTALYWYRQSLGQGLEFLIYFQGNSAPDKSGLPSDRFSAERTGGSVSTLTIQRTQQEDSAVYLCASSLLSGIRNEQFFGPGTRLTVL.